Sequencing of this TCR beta chain was carried out in a study of T cell responses to AZD1222 COVID-19 vaccine. Study-wide results and limits: The study found vaccine-associated CD4 TCRs spanning spike, dominant at 160-218 and 743-854. Samples come after the peak T cell response, not at day 14.

Timing groups of about 4 and about 12 weeks for second doses were pooled. The CDR3 has 20 amino acids. The germline V gene encodes CDR1 MGHRA and CDR2 YSYEKL. The J segment lost 5 bases and the V segment lost 1 base, leaving 16 bases of the junction unmatched. Worth noting for this clone: Its matching antigen is unknown.

The repertoire was sequenced with immunoSEQ multiplex PCR; TCRdb's copy has only in-frame clones and lacks some. This sample has over 85,000 clones, with approximately 90% found just once. The receptor comes from an adult who received the AZD1222 COVID-19 vaccine. V gene TRBV4-1 combines with J gene TRBJ2-1, with 11 bases lining up with TRBD1. Sequences were derived from peripheral blood, sampled 28 days after the second AZD1222 dose. This CDR3 reads CASSQVGMVGQGANNNEQFF. CDR3 nucleotide sequence: TGCGCCAGCAGCCAAGTTGGGATGGTAGGACAGGGGGCGAACAACAATGAGCAGTTCTTC.